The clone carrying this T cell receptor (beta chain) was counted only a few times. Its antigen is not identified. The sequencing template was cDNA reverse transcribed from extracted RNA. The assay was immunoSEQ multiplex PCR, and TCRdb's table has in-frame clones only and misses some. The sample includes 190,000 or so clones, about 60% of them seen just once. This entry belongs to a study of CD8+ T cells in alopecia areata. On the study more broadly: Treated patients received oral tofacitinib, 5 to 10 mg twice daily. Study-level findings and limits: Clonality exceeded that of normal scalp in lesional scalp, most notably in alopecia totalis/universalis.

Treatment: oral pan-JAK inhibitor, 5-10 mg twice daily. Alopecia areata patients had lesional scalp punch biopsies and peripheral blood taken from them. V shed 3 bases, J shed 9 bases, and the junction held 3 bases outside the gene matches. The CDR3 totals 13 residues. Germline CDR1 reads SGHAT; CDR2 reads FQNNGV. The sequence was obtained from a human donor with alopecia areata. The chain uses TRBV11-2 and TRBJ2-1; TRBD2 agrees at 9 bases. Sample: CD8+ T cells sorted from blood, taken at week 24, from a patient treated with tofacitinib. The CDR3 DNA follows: TGTGCCAGCAGCTTCAGCGGGGGGCTTGAGCAGTTCTTC. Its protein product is CASSFSGGLEQFF.